Here is one TCR beta chain with its context. Its antigen is unknown. Profiled with immunoSEQ multiplex PCR; TCRdb holds only in-frame clones, not every one. This sample carries some 34,000 clones, roughly four fifths of them seen once, and the ten largest clones take 2% to 2.5%. The data stem from a study of T cells in narcolepsy. Overall study context: Donors had narcolepsy type 1 or type 2, or were healthy controls. The study, taken as a whole, reports: Same-patient CSF and blood CD4+ T cell clonotypes included HCRT-specific and TRIB2-specific autoreactive ones. Autoreactive clone sequences were missing from some blood memory CD4+ repertoires. Healthy controls reportedly lacked the autoreactive clonotypes serially found in patients' blood.

Deletions cut 5 bases from V and 0 bases from J, with 11 bases between. Germline loops: CDR1 LNHDA, CDR2 SQIVND (reference sequence). The CDR3 sequence is 15 residues long. The sample comprised memory (CD45RA-) CD4+ T cells from blood. The receptor was isolated from a human donor in good health. The V call is TRBV19, the J call TRBJ2-1; D is uncertain. The CDR3 loop is CASSVEHYSYNEQFF. The CDR3 DNA reads as TGTGCCAGTAGTGTTGAGCACTACTCCTACAATGAGCAGTTCTTC. The full variable domain, with the rest looked up from reference TRBV19 and TRBJ2-1, is DGGITQSPKYLFRKEGQNVTLSCEQNLNHDAMYWYRQDPGQGLRLIYYSQIVNDFQKGDIAEGYSVSREKKESFPLTVTSAQKNPTAFYLCASSVEHYSYNEQFFGPGTRLTVL.